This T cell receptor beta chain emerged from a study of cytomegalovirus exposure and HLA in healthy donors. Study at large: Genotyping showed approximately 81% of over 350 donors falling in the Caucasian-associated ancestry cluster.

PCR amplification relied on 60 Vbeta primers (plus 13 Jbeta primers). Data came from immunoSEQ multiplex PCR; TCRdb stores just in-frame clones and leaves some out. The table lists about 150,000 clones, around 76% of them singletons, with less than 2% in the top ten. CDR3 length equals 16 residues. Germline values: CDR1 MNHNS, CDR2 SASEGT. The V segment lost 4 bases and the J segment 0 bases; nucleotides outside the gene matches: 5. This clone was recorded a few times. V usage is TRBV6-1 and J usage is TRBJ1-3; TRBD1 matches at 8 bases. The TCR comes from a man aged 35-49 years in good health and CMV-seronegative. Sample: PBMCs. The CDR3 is CASSVDRVISGNTIYF. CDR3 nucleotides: TGTGCCAGCAGTGTGGACAGGGTAATCTCTGGAAACACCATATATTTT.